A single sample is the source of the 8 T cell receptor beta chains below, sequenced in a study of T cells in Graves' hyperthyroidism and ophthalmopathy. What was amplified from RNA transcripts were TCR beta CDR3 regions. The HTBI primer set was used in a first-round RT-PCR of the TCR CDR3. Each CDR3 protein gets one entry after TCRdb re-called the multiplex PCR reads with MiXCR. The sample consists of fewer than 400,000 distinct CDR3 sequences, over 15% of them appearing once. Source material: blood. The receptors derive from a man aged 30 to 45 with Graves' hyperthyroidism.

This clonotype was detected many times. V and J are TRBV5-8 and TRBJ2-7, with 7 bases matching TRBD2. Germline V CDR1 and CDR2: SGHTS, YDEGEE. The V and J ends lost 7 bases and 3 bases, in that order; junction bases with no gene match: 7. The CDR3 runs to 13 residues. Written as DNA, the CDR3 is TGTGCCAGCGGGGGAGGGTTAATCTACGAGCAGTACTTC. Translation: CASGGGLIYEQYF.

This clonotype has at least ten counts. The chain has TRBV12-3 or TRBV12-4 and TRBJ2-1; D is uncertain. The length of the CDR3 is 14 residues. V was clipped by 4 bases and J by 1 base, with 8 bases between them. The CDR3 spells CASSSSGSYNEQFF. CDR3 sequence (DNA): TGTGCCAGCAGTTCCTCCGGTTCCTACAATGAGCAGTTCTTC.

This clonotype was counted ten times or more. This chain uses TRBV14 with TRBJ2-3; 13 bases are shared with TRBD2. This CDR3 is built from 16 residues. Germline V gene sequence: CDR1 SGHDN, CDR2 FVKESK. V dropped 4 bases and J dropped 6; count of bases not matched to a gene: 7. The CDR3 DNA reads TGTGCCAGCAGCCTCAGGACTAGCGGGAGAAGTGATACGCAGTATTTT. This translates into CASSLRTSGRSDTQYF.

This clonotype was seen repeatedly, ten times or more. The chain recombines TRBV20-1 with TRBJ1-2; TRBD1 is a possible D gene (6 bases). Germline CDR1 and CDR2: DFQATT and SNEGSKA (reference sequence). Trimming left V 5 bases short and J 12 bases short, with 25 bases between. This CDR3 is built from 14 residues. CDR3 DNA sequence: TGCAGTGCTCACCCCCCGGACAGATCCACCGAGCACACCTTC. It yields the protein CSAHPPDRSTEHTF.

This clonotype was observed many times. This sequence joins TRBV7-9 and TRBJ2-7, with a tentative D call TRBD2 (5 bases). Per the germline V gene, CDR1 is SEHNR and CDR2 is FQNEAQ (reference sequence). The CDR3 loop spans 15 amino acids. The germline V and J ends were trimmed by 3 bases and 1 base, with 13 bases remaining between them. The CDR3 bases are TGTGCCAGCAGCTTGAGGGTGGTCAGTTCCTACGAGCAGTACTTC. Residues: CASSLRVVSSYEQYF.

This clonotype was counted at least ten times. V and J are TRBV12-3 or TRBV12-4 and TRBJ2-7; D is unclear. The CDR3 length is 14 residues. The V gene lost 7 bases and the J gene lost 0 bases, with 13 bases spanning the gap. The CDR3: CASTSVLSSYEQYF. The CDR3 region has the DNA TGTGCCAGCACTTCGGTCCTAAGCTCCTACGAGCAGTACTTC.

Only a few counts were recorded for this clonotype. One end of the junction varies from germline; a read error may be responsible. The chain carries TRBV5-1 and TRBJ2-2; TRBD1 matches 11 bases. The CDR3 contains 16 residues. Germline values: CDR1 SGHRS, CDR2 YFSETQ. The CDR3 nucleotides are TGCGCCAGCAGCATCGGACAGGGGGCGAAAACCGGGGAGCTGTTTTTT. Its protein is CASSIGQGAKTGELFF.

This rearrangement joins TRBV7-2 to TRBJ2-1; D is unresolved. The CDR3 spans 12 residues. In germline, CDR1 is SGHTA, CDR2 FQGNSA. With 2 bases removed from V and 9 bases from J, the gap between germline ends came to 8 bases. CDR3 DNA sequence: TGTGCCAGCAGCTTAAAGTTGGTTGAGCAGTTCTTC. It yields the protein CASSLKLVEQFF.